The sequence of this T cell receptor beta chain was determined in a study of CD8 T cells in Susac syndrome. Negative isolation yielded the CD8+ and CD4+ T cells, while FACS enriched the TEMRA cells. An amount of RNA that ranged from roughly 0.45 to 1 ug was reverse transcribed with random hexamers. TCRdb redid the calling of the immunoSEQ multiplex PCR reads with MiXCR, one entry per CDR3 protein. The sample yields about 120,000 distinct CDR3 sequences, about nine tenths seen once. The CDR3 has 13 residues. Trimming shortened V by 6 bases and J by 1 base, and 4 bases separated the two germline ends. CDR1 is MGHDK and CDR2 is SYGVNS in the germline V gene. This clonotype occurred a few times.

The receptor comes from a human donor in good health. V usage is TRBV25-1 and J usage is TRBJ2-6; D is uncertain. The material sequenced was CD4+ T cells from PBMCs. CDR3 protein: CASRTSGANVLTF. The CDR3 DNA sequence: TGTGCCAGCAGGACATCTGGGGCCAACGTCCTGACTTTC.